The 17 T cell receptor beta chains below come from one sample, sequenced in a study of blood T cell repertoires in COVID-19. The table came from immunoSEQ multiplex PCR; TCRdb's copy has only in-frame clones and leaves some out. Of 200,000 to 250,000 clones in the sample, 80% were seen once. Sequencing input: peripheral blood. The receptors come from a human donor in a cohort sampled during active COVID-19.

V usage is TRBV4-1 and J usage is TRBJ2-7; D might be TRBD2 (7 bases). The CDR3 is 16 residues long. Trimming shortened V by 3 bases and J by 0 bases, and 15 bases separated the two germline ends. The germline V gene encodes CDR1 MGHRA and CDR2 YSYEKL. The CDR3 coding sequence is TGCGCCAGCAGCCATGCAGGGGCGGGGGACTCCTACGAGCAGTACTTC. Protein product: CASSHAGAGDSYEQYF.

V gene TRBV10-3 combines with J gene TRBJ1-5; no definite D call. Germline loops: CDR1 ENHRY, CDR2 SYGVKD. The CDR3 totals 16 residues. Deletions cut 0 bases from V and 2 bases from J, with 11 bases between. CDR3 sequence: CAISESRLRGNQPQHF. CDR3 nucleotide sequence: TGTGCCATCAGTGAGTCGCGTCTGCGGGGCAATCAGCCCCAGCATTTT.

This clone occurred once. The chain is built from TRBV20-1 and TRBJ2-3, with D perhaps matching TRBD2 (6 bases). The V gene's germline CDR1 is DFQATT and CDR2 SNEGSKA (reference sequence). The CDR3 consists of 16 residues. The V and J ends lost 3 bases and 2 bases respectively, with 18 bases between them. The chain's CDR3 is CSASFATPGLTDTQYF. Here the CDR3 DNA reads TGCAGTGCTAGTTTCGCAACGCCGGGACTCACAGATACGCAGTATTTT.

This rearrangement joins TRBV7-2 to TRBJ1-1, with 7 bases fitting TRBD1. V lost 7 bases and J lost 0; bases outside the gene matches: 2. The CDR3 covers 13 residues. Per germline, CDR1 SGHTA and CDR2 FQGNSA. The CDR3 nucleotides read TGTGCCAGCATGGGACAGATGAACACTGAAGCTTTCTTT. Translating it yields CASMGQMNTEAFF.

This clone has more than one count but fewer than ten. The chain combines TRBV7-2 with TRBJ1-1, with D maybe TRBD1 (6 bases). CDR1 and CDR2 (germline): SGHTA, FQGNSA. This CDR3 contains 14 residues. Trimming removed 1 base at V and 4 bases at J, with 10 bases between. This CDR3 is CASSLDAQGTEAFF. In nucleotides, the CDR3 is TGTGCCAGCAGCTTAGACGCACAGGGCACTGAAGCTTTCTTT.

The chain has TRBV6-6 and TRBJ1-6; 8 bases agree with TRBD1. There are 16 residues in the CDR3. Germline-derived CDR1 and CDR2 are MNHNY and SVGAGI (reference sequence). The V gene end was trimmed by 6 bases and the J gene end by 10 bases; junction bases not matched to a gene: 14. CDR3 sequence reads: CASSTNPGTGDSPLHF. The CDR3 DNA reads as TGTGCCAGCAGCACTAATCCCGGGACAGGAGACTCACCCCTCCACTTT.

The rearrangement links TRBV5-8 to TRBJ1-6; D uncertain. V shed 2 bases and J shed 5 bases, with 8 bases lying between them. Germline V gene lookup returns CDR1 SGHTS and CDR2 YDEGEE. CDR3 size: 14 residues. The CDR3 DNA reads TGTGCCAGCAGCTTTGCACACCATAATTCACCCCTCCACTTT. Protein: CASSFAHHNSPLHF.

The chain joins TRBV27 to TRBJ1-5; TRBD1 is a possible D gene (5 bases). Germline V gene sequence: CDR1 MNHEY, CDR2 SMNVEV (reference sequence). The CDR3 is made up of 13 amino acids. The V end was cut by 3 bases, the J end by 7 bases, with 10 bases between. CDR3 region: CASSFSGRQPQHF. CDR3 bases: TGTGCCAGCAGTTTTTCAGGGAGGCAGCCCCAGCATTTT.

The DNA of the CDR3 is TGTGCCAGCAGCTTACCCGGGTATCGAAACACCATATATTTT. Translated: CASSLPGYRNTIYF. This chain uses TRBV11-1 with TRBJ1-3; D is unclear. Per germline, CDR1 SGHAT and CDR2 FQDESV (reference sequence). The CDR3 is 14 amino acids. Trimming pared 2 bases from V and 5 bases from J, leaving 10 bases between.

The chain couples TRBV4-1 to TRBJ2-2; maybe TRBD1 (7 bases). CDR3 length: 15 residues. Trimming took 1 base from V and 4 from J, leaving 10 bases between them. The V gene's germline CDR1 is MGHRA and CDR2 YSYEKL. CDR3 sequence reads: CASSQGQGGTGELFF. As DNA, the CDR3 is TGCGCCAGCAGCCAAGGACAGGGAGGCACCGGGGAGCTGTTTTTT.

The CDR3 coding sequence is TGCAGTGCTAGAGGGGGGGCACCCCTCCACTTT. It codes for CSARGGAPLHF. The genes are TRBV20-1 and TRBJ1-6, with D maybe TRBD1 (5 bases). Germline V gene sequence: CDR1 DFQATT, CDR2 SNEGSKA (reference sequence). With 1 base removed from V and 11 bases from J, the gap between germline ends came to 6 bases. The CDR3 length is 11 residues.

The chain employs TRBV5-6 and TRBJ1-3; possibly TRBD1 for D (6 bases). CDR1 and CDR2 (germline): SGHDT, YYEEEE. V lost 5 bases to trimming and J lost 4 bases, with 19 bases between them. This CDR3 region has 16 residues. As DNA, the CDR3 is TGTGCCAGCAGTTTTGTACAGGGATTGGGAGGAAACACCATATATTTT. Residues: CASSFVQGLGGNTIYF.

This clone was observed once. This sequence joins TRBV19 and TRBJ1-1; D unresolved. This CDR3 contains 12 residues. V was clipped by 3 bases and J by 11 bases, with 13 bases between them. The germline CDR1 and CDR2 sequences are LNHDA and SQIVND (reference sequence). The CDR3 loop reads CASSMGDVSAFF. Written as DNA, the CDR3 is TGTGCCAGTAGTATGGGAGACGTGTCGGCTTTCTTT.

This clone was recorded a few times. The chain has TRBV15 and TRBJ2-1; 10 bases fit TRBD2. Germline loops: CDR1 LNHNV, CDR2 YYDKDF (reference sequence). The V and J ends lost 0 bases and 7 bases, in that order; junction bases with no gene match: 9. CDR3 size: 17 residues. Here the CDR3 DNA reads TGTGCCACCAGCAGAGATTACGGAGCGGGAGGGGGAAATGAGCAGTTCTTC. Translated: CATSRDYGAGGGNEQFF.

The gene calls are TRBV7-9 and TRBJ1-4; tentatively, D is TRBD1 (5 bases). Per germline, CDR1 SEHNR and CDR2 FQNEAQ (reference sequence). The CDR3 spans 15 residues. V was cut by 5 bases and J by 4 bases, with 14 bases left in between. The CDR3 sequence is CASSRGASGNEKLFF. CDR3 coding DNA: TGTGCCAGCAGCCGCGGGGCCAGCGGTAATGAAAAACTGTTTTTT.

V gene TRBV28 combines with J gene TRBJ1-4; D not certain. The V and J ends lost 4 bases and 3 bases respectively, with 12 bases between them. Germline CDR1 reads MDHEN; CDR2 reads SYDVKM. CDR3 size: 15 residues. The CDR3 sequence is CASSSPSVANEKLFF. CDR3 bases: TGTGCCAGCAGTTCGCCCTCGGTAGCTAATGAAAAACTGTTTTTT.

This chain links TRBV27 with TRBJ2-1; 10 bases match TRBD2. V trimming: 2 bases; J trimming: 7 bases; junction bases outside the gene matches: 2. This CDR3 region has 14 residues. Per the germline V gene, CDR1 is MNHEY and CDR2 is SMNVEV (reference sequence). Here the CDR3 reads CASSLALAGNEQFF. CDR3 coding DNA: TGTGCCAGCAGTTTAGCACTAGCGGGAAATGAGCAGTTCTTC.